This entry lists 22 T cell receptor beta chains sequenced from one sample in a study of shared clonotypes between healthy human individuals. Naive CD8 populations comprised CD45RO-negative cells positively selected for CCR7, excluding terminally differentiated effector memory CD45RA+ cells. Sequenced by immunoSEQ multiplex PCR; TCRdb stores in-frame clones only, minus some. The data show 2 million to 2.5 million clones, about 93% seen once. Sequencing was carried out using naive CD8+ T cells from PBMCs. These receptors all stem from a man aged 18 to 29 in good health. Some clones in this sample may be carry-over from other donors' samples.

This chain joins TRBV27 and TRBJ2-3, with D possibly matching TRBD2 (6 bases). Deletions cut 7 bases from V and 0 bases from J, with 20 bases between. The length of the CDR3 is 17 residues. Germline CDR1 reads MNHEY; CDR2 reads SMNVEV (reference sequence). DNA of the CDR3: TGTGCCAGCATTGGTCCGTCCAGCGGGCCTAGCACAGATACGCAGTATTTT. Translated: CASIGPSSGPSTDTQYF.

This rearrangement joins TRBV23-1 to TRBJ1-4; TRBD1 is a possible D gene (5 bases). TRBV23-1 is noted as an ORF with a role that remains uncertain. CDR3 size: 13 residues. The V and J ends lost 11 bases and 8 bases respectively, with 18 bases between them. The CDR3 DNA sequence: TGCGCCGCCGACCTAGGGGTCGGAGAAAAACTGTTTTTT. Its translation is CAADLGVGEKLFF.

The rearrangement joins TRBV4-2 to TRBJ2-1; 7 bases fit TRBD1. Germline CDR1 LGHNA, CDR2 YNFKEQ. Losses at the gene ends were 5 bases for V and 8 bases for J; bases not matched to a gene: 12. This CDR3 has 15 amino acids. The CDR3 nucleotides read TGTGCCAGCAGCACAGACAGGGTAGATAAGTATGAGCAGTTCTTC. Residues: CASSTDRVDKYEQFF.

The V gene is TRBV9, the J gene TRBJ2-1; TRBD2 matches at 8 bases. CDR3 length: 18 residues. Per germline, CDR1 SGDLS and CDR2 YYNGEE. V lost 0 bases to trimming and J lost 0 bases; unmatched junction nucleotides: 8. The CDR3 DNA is TGTGCCAGCAGCGTAGAAGTCCTAGCGGGCCTCTCCTACAATGAGCAGTTCTTC. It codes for CASSVEVLAGLSYNEQFF. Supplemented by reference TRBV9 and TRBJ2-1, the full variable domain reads DSGVTQTPKHLITATGQRVTLRCSPRSGDLSVYWYQQSLDQGLQFLIQYYNGEERAKGNILERFSAQQFPDLHSELNLSSLELGDSALYFCASSVEVLAGLSYNEQFFGPGTRLTVL.

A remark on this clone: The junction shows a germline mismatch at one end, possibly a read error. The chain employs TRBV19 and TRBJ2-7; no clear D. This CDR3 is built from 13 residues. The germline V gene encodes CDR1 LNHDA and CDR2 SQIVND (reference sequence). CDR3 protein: CLKRSVVSYEQYF. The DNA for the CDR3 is TGCCTTAAACGCTCGGTCGTCTCCTACGAGCAGTACTTC.

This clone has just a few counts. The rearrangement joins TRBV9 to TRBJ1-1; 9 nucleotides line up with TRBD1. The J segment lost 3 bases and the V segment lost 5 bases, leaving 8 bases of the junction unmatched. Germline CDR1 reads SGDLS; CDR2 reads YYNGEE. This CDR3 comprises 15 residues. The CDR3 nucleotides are TGTGCCAGCAGTGGGGACAGGGTACGGGACACTGAAGCTTTCTTT. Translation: CASSGDRVRDTEAFF.

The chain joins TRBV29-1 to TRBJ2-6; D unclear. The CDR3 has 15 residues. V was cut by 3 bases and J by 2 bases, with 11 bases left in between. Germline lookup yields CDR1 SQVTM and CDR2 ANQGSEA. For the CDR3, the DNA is TGCAGCGTTGAGTTCCCGACCCCTGGGGCCAACGTCCTGACTTTC. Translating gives CSVEFPTPGANVLTF.

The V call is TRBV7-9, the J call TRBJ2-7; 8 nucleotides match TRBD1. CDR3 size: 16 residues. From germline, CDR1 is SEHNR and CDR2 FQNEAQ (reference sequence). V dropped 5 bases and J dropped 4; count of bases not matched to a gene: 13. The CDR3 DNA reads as TGTGCCAGCAGCGCCCCCGGGACAGGCGTTATTTACGAGCAGTACTTC. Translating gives CASSAPGTGVIYEQYF.

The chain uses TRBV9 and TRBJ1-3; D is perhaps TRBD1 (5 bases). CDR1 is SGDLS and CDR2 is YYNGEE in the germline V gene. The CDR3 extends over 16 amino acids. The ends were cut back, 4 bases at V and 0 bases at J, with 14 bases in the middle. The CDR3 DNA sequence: TGTGCCAGCAGCCACCATAGAGGGGACTCTGGAAACACCATATATTTT. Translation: CASSHHRGDSGNTIYF.

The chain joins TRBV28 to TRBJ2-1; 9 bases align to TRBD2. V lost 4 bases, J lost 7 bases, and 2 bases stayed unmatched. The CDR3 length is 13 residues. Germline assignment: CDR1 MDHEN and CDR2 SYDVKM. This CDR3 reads CASSWSGRNEQFF. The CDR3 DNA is TGTGCCAGCAGTTGGAGCGGGAGGAATGAGCAGTTCTTC.

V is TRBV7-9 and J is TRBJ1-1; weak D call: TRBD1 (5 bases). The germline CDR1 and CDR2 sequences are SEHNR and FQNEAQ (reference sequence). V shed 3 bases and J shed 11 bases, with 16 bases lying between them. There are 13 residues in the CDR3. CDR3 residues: CASSLARDGGAFF. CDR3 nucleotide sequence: TGTGCCAGCAGCTTGGCCCGGGACGGAGGGGCTTTCTTT.

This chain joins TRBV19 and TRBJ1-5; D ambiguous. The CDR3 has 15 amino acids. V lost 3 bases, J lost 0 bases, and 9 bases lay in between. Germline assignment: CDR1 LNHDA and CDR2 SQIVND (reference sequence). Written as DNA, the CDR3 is TGTGCCAGTAGTATTTACCCACATAGCAATCAGCCCCAGCATTTT. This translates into CASSIYPHSNQPQHF.

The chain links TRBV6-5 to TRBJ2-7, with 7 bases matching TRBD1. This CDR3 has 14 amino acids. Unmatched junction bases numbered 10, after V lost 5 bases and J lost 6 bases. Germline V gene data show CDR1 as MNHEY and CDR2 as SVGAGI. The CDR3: CASSARDRSAEQYF. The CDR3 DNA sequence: TGTGCCAGCAGTGCCCGGGACAGATCAGCCGAGCAGTACTTC.

CDR3 loop: CASSQLQGSTDTQYF. In DNA form, the CDR3 reads TGTGCCAGCAGCCAATTACAGGGTTCCACAGATACGCAGTATTTT. J is TRBJ2-3 and V is TRBV16; D perhaps matches TRBD1 (6 bases). The CDR3 has 15 amino acids. Trimming pared 1 base from V and 2 bases from J, leaving 10 bases between. In germline, CDR1 is KGHSY, CDR2 FQNENV.

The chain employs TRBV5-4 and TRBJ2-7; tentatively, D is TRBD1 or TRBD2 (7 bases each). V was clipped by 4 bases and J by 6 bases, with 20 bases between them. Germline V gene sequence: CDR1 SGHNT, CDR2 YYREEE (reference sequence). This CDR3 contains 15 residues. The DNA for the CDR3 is TGTGCCAGCAGCGCCTTCAGGGGGAGGGCCGCCGAGCAGTACTTC. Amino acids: CASSAFRGRAAEQYF.

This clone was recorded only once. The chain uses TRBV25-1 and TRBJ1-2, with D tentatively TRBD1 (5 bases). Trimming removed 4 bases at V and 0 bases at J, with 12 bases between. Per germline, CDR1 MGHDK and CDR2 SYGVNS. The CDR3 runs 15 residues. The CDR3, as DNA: TGTGCCAGCAGTGGCGGGACGGGAGCTAACTATGGCTACACCTTC. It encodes CASSGGTGANYGYTF.

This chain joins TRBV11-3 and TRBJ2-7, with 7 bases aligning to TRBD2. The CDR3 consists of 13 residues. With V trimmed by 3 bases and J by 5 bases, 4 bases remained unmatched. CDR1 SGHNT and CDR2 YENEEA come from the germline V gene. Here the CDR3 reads CASSFSGSHEQYF. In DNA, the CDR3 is TGTGCCAGCAGCTTTAGCGGGTCCCACGAGCAGTACTTC.

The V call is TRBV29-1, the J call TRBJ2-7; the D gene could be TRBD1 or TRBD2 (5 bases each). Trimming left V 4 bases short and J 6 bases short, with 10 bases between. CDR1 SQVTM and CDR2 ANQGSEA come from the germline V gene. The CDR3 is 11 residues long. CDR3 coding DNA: TGCAGCGTTGTGTCGAGGGGCGAGCAGTACTTC. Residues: CSVVSRGEQYF.

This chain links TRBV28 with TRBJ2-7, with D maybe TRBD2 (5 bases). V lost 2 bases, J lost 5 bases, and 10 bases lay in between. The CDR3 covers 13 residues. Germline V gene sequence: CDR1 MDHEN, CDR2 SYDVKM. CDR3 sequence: CASSLNVGDEQYF. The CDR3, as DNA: TGTGCCAGCAGTTTAAACGTCGGGGACGAGCAGTACTTC.

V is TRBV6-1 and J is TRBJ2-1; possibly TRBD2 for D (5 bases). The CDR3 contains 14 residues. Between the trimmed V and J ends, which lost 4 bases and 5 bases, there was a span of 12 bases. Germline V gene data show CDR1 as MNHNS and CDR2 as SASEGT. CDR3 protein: CASSAAVLDNEQFF. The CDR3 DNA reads TGTGCCAGCAGTGCTGCCGTACTAGACAATGAGCAGTTCTTC.

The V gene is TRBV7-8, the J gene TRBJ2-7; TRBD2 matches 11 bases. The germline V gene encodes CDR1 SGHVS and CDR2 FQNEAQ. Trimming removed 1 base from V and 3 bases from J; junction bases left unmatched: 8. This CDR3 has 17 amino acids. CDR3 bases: TGTGCCAGCAGCTTAGACCAACCGGGACTAGCGGACTACGAGCAGTACTTC. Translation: CASSLDQPGLADYEQYF.

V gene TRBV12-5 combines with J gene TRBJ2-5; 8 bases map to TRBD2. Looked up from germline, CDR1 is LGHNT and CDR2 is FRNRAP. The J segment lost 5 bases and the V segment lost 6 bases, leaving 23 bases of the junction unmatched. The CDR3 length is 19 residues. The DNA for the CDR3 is TGTGCTAGTGGATCCGGGGCAGGGAGGAGTCTAGCGGGCGGCGAGACCCAGTACTTC. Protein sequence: CASGSGAGRSLAGGETQYF.